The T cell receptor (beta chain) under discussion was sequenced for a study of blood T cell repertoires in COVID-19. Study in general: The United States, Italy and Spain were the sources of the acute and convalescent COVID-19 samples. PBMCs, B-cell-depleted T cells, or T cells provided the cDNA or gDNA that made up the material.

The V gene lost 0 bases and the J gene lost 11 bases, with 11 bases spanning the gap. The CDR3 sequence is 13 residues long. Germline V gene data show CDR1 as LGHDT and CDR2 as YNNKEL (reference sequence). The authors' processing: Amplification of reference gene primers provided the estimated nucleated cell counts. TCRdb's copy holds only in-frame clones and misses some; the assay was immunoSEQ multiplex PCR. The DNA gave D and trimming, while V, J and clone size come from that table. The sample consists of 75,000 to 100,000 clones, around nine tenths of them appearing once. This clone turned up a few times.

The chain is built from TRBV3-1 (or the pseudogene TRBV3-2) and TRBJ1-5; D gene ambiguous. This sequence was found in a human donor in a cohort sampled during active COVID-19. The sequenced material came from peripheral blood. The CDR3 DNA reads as TGTGCCAGCAGCCAAGATTCGGGGAACGCCCAGCATTTT. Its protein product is CASSQDSGNAQHF.